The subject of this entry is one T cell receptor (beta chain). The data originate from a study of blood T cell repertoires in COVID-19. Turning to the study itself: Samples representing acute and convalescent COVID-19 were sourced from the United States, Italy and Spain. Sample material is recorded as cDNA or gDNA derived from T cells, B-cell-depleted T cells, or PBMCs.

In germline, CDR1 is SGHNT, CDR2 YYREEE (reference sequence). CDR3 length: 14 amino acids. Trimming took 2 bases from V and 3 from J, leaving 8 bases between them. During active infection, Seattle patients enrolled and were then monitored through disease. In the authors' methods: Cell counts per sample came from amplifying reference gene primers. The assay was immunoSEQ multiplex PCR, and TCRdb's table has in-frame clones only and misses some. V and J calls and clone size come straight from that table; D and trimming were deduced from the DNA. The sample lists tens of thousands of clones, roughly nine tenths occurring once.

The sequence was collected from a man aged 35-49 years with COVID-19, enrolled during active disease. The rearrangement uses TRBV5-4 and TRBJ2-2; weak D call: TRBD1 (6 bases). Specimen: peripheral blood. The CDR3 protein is CASSFGQYTGELFF. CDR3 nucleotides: TGTGCCAGCAGCTTTGGACAGTACACCGGGGAGCTGTTTTTT.